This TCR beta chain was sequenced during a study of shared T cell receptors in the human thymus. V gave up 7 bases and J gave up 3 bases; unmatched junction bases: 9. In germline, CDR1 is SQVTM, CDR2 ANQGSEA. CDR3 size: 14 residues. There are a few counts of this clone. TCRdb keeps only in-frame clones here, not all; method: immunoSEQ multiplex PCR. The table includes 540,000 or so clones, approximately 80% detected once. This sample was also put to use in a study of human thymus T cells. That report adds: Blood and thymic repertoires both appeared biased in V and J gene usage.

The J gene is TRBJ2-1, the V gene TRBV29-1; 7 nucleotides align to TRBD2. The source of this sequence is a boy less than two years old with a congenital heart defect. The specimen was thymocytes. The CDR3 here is CSDTRDYHYNEQFF. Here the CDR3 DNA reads TGCAGCGACACCCGGGACTACCACTACAATGAGCAGTTCTTC.